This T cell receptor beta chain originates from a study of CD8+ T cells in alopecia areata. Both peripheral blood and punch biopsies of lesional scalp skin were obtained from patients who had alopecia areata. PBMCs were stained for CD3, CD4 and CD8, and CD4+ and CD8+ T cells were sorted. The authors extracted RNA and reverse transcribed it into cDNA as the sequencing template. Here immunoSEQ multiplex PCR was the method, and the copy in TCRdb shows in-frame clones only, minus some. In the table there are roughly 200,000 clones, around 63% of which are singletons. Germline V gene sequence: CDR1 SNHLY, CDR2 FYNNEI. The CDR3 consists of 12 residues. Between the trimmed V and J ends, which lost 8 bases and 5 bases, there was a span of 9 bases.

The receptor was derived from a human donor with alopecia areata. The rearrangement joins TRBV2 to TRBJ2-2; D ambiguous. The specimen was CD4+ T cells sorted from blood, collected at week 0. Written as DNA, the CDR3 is TGTGCCAGCGGAAGAGGAACCGGGGAGCTGTTTTTT. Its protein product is CASGRGTGELFF.